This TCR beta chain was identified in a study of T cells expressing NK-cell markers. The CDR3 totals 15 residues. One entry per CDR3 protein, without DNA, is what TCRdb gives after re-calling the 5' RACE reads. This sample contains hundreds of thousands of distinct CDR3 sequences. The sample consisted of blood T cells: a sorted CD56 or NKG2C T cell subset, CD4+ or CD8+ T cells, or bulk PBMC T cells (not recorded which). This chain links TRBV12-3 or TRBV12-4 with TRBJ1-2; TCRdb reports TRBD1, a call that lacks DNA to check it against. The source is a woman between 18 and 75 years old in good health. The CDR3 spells CASRPTGGEGYGYTF.